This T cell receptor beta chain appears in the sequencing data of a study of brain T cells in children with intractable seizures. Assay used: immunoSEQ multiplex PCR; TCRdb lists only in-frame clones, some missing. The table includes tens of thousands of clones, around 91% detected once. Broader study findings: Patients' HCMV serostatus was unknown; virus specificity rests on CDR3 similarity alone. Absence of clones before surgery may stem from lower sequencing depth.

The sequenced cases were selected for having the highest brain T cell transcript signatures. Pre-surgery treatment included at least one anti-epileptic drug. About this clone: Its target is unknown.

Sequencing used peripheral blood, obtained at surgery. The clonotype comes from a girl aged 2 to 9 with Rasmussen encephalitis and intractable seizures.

The CDR3 region is CASSSRPSNQPQHF. CDR3 sequence (DNA): TGTGCCAGTAGTTCTCGACCGTCTAATCAGCCCCAGCATTTT. The J gene is TRBJ1-5, the V gene TRBV19; the D is unclear. Germline V gene data show CDR1 as LNHDA and CDR2 as SQIVND (reference sequence). V lost 5 bases to trimming and J lost 4 bases, with 12 bases between them. This CDR3 has 14 amino acids. The full variable domain, its missing parts supplied by reference TRBV19 and TRBJ1-5, is DGGITQSPKYLFRKEGQNVTLSCEQNLNHDAMYWYRQDPGQGLRLIYYSQIVNDFQKGDIAEGYSVSREKKESFPLTVTSAQKNPTAFYLCASSSRPSNQPQHFGDGTRLSIL.